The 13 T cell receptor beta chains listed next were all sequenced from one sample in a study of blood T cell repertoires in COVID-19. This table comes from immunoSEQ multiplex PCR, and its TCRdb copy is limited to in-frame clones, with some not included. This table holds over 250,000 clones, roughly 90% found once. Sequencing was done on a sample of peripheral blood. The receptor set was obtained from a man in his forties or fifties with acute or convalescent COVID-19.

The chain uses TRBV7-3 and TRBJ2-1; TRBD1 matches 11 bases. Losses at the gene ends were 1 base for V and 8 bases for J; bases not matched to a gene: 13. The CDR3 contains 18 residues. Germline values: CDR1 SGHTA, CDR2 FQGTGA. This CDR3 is CASSLKGVGGQGAYEQFF. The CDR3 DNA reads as TGTGCCAGCAGCTTAAAAGGGGTTGGTGGACAGGGGGCCTATGAGCAGTTCTTC.

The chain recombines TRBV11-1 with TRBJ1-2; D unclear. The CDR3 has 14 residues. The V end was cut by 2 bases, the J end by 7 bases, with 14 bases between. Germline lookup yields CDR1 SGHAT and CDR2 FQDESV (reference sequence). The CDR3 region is CASSLLAPGVGYTF. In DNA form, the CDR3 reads TGTGCCAGCAGCTTATTGGCCCCAGGCGTTGGCTACACCTTC.

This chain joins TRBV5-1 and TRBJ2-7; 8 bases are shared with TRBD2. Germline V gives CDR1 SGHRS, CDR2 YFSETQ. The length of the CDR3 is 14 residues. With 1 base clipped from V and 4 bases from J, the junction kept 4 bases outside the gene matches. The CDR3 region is CASSLPGGGYEQYF. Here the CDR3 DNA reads TGCGCCAGCAGCTTGCCCGGGGGGGGATACGAGCAGTACTTC.

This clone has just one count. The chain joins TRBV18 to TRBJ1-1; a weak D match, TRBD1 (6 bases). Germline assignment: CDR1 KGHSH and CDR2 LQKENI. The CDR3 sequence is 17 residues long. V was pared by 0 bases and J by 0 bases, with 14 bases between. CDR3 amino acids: CASSPPSLQGLNTEAFF. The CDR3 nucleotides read TGTGCCAGCTCACCACCGAGTTTACAGGGTCTGAACACTGAAGCTTTCTTT.

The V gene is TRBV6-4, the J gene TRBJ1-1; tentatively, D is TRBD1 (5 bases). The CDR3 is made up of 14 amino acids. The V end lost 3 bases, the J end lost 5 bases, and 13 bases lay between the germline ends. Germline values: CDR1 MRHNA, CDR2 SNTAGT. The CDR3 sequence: CASSEYPGGTEAFF. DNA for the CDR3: TGTGCCAGCAGTGAATACCCCGGGGGGACTGAAGCTTTCTTT.

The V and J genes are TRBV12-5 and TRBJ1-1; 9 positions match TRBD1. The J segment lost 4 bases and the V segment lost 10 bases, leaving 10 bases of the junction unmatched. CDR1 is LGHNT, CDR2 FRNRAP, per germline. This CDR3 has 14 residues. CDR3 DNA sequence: TGTGCTACGGTCCGGGACAGGGCTATCACTGAAGCTTTCTTT. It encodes CATVRDRAITEAFF.

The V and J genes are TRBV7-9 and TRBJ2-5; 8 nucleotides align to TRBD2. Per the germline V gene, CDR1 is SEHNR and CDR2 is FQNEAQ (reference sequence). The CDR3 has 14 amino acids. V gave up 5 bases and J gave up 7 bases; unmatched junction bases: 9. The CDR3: CASSPSSGGLTQYF. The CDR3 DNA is TGTGCCAGCAGCCCAAGCAGCGGGGGATTGACCCAGTACTTC.

This CDR3 is CASSGASGGTYNEQFF. CDR3 coding DNA: TGTGCCAGCAGTGGCGCTAGCGGGGGGACCTACAATGAGCAGTTCTTC. The V and J genes are TRBV6-1 and TRBJ2-1; 11 bases align to TRBD2. Unmatched junction bases numbered 4, after V lost 4 bases and J lost 2 bases. The CDR3 consists of 16 residues. Looked up from germline, CDR1 is MNHNS and CDR2 is SASEGT.

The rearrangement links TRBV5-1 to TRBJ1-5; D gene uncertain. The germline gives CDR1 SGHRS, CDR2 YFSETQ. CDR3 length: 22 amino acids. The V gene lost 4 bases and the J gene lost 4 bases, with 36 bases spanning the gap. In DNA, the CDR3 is TGCGCCAGCAGCCACACGGACCGGGGATACCCCGGTGGGTATCATTGGAATCAGCCCCAGCATTTT. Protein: CASSHTDRGYPGGYHWNQPQHF.

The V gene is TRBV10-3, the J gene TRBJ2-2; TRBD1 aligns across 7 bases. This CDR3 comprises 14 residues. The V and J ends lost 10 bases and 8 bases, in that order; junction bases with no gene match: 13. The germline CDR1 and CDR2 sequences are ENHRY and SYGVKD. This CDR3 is CASRQGRQEGELFF. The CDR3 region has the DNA TGTGCCAGCCGACAGGGAAGGCAGGAGGGGGAGCTGTTTTTT.

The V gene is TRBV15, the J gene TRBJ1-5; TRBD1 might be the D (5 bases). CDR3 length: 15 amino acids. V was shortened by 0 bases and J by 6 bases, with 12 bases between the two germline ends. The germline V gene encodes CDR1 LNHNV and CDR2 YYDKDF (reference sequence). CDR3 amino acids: CATSRDRTSRQPQHF. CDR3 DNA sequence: TGTGCCACCAGCAGAGATAGGACATCGCGTCAGCCCCAGCATTTT.

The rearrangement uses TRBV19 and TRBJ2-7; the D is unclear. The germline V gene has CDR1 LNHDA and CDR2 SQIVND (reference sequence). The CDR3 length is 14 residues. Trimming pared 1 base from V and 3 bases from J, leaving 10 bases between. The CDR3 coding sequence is TGTGCCAGTAGTATAGGAGGCGGAGACTACGAGCAGTACTTC. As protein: CASSIGGGDYEQYF.

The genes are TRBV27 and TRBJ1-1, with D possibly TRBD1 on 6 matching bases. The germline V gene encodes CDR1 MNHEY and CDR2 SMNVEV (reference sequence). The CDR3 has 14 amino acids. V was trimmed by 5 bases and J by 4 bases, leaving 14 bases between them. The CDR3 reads CASSLTGIFTEAFF. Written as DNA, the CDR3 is TGTGCCAGCAGTCTCACAGGGATTTTCACTGAAGCTTTCTTT.